This T cell receptor beta chain emerged from a study of blood T cell repertoires in COVID-19. This CDR3 contains 16 residues. Germline lookup yields CDR1 SEHNR and CDR2 FQNEAQ (reference sequence). The trim removed 5 bases at V and 1 base at J, leaving 9 bases unmatched. Assay used: immunoSEQ multiplex PCR; TCRdb lists only in-frame clones, some missing. The table lists a few hundred thousand clones, around 83% of them singletons. This TCR was recovered from a woman aged 50 to 60 who had been exposed to COVID-19. The J gene is TRBJ2-7, the V gene TRBV7-9; 9 nucleotides align to TRBD2. The specimen was PBMCs or T cells enriched from blood (not recorded which). CDR3 residues: CASSPPRGGESYEQYF. CDR3 nucleotide sequence: TGTGCCAGCAGCCCACCGCGGGGGGGAGAATCCTACGAGCAGTACTTC.